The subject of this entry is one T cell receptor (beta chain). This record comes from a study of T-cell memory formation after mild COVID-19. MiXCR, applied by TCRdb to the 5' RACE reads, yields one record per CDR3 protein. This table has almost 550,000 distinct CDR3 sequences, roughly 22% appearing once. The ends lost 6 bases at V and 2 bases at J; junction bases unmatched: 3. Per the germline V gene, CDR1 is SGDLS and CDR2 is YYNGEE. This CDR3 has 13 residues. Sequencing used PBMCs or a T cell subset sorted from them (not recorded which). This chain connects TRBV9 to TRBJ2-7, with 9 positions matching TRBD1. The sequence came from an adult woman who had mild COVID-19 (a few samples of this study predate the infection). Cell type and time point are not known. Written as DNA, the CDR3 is TGTGCCAGCATTCGGGACAGGGCCTACGAGCAGTACTTC. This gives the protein CASIRDRAYEQYF.